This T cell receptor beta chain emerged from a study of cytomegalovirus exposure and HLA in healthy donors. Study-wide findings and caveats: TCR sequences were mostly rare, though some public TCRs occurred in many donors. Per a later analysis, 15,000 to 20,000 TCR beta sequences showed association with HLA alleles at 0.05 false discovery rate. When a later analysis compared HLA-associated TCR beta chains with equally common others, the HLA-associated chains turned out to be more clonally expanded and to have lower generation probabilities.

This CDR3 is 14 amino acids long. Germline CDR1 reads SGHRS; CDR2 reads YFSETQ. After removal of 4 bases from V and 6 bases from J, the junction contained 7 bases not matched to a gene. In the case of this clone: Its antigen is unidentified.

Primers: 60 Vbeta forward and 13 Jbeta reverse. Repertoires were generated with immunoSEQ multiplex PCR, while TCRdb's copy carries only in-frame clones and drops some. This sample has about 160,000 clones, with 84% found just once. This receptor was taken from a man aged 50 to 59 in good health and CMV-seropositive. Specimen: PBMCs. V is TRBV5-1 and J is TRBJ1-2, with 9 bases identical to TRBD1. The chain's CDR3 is CASSTRDRVHGYTF. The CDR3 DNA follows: TGCGCCAGCAGCACCCGGGACAGGGTCCATGGCTACACCTTC.